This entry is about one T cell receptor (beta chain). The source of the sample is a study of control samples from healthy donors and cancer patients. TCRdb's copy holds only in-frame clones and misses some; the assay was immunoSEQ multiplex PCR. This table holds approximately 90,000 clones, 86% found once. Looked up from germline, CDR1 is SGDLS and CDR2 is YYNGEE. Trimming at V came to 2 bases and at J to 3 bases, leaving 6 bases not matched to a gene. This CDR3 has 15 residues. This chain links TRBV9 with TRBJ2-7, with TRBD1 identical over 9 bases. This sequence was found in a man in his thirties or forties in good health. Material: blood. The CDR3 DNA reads TGTGCCAGCAGCGTTTCGGGACAGGGAGACTACGAGCAGTACTTC. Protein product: CASSVSGQGDYEQYF.